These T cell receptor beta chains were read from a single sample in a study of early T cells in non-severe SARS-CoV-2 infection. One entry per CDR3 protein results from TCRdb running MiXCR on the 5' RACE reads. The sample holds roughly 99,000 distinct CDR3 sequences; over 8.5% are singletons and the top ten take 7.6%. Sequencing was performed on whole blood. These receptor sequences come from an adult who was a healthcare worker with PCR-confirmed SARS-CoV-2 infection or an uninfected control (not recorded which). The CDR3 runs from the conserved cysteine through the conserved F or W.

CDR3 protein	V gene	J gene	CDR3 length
CASRYNEQFF	TRBV2	TRBJ2-1	10
CASSQVSSGRGETQYF	TRBV3-1	TRBJ2-5	16
CASSRTGTTNSLYYEQYF	TRBV6-5	TRBJ2-7	18
CASSLELTYEQYF	TRBV7-8	TRBJ2-7	13
CASSRAGSGGYGYTF	TRBV12-3/TRBV12-4	TRBJ1-2	15
CASSVGGSNNNEQFF	TRBV9	TRBJ2-1	15
CASSLIRHEQYF	TRBV11-2	TRBJ2-7	12
CASIARMSETQYF	TRBV6-6	TRBJ2-5	13
CASSSAEGYEQYF	TRBV12-3/TRBV12-4	TRBJ2-7	13
CASSTPSVFYQETQYF	TRBV28	TRBJ2-5	16
CASSAGTSATNEKLFF	TRBV5-1	TRBJ1-4	16
CASSISSANDEQYF	TRBV19	TRBJ2-7	14
CASSQNGQAHTEAFF	TRBV3-1	TRBJ1-1	15
CSARVPGTYEQYF	TRBV20-1	TRBJ2-7	13
CASSYRGRGTDTQYF	TRBV5-4	TRBJ2-3	15
CASSTLGTGRGYTF	TRBV28	TRBJ1-2	14
CSATPLAEYNEQFF	TRBV20-1	TRBJ2-1	14
CSARDLWSSGENYGYTF	TRBV20-1	TRBJ1-2	17
CASSPGPGTGELFF	TRBV5-1	TRBJ2-2	14
CASSLAGSGITDTQYF	TRBV7-2	TRBJ2-3	16
CASSSNLASYNEQFF	TRBV5-4	TRBJ2-1	15
CASSDDTGGADQPQHF	TRBV6-4	TRBJ1-5	16
CASSYGEKPYEQYF	TRBV7-9	TRBJ2-7	14
CASSTLGLAGGIARDNEQFF	TRBV28	TRBJ2-1	20
CASKLAGPTDTQYF	TRBV7-9	TRBJ2-3	14
CAAHSGLAGPEYF	TRBV30	TRBJ2-7	13
CASSSTSDRGVGELFF	TRBV11-2	TRBJ2-2	16
CASSLSQGYEQYF	TRBV28	TRBJ2-7	13
CASSPREGTDTQYF	TRBV7-2	TRBJ2-3	14
CASSLEGPYEQYF	TRBV7-9	TRBJ2-7	13
CAWSAGLGTDTQYF	TRBV30	TRBJ2-3	14
CASGKTREVLYWEQFF	TRBV6-1	TRBJ2-1	16
CASRGPGREAFF	TRBV6-2/TRBV6-3	TRBJ1-1	12
CASSFGVSEQFF	TRBV6-2/TRBV6-3	TRBJ2-1	12
CASSLDTSYEQYF	TRBV28	TRBJ2-7	13